This T cell receptor (beta chain) was profiled in a study of cytomegalovirus exposure and HLA in healthy donors. Study-level findings and limits: Accurate prediction of most subjects' HLA-A and HLA-B alleles from TCR beta sequences was reported. The study labeled 150 or so TCR beta chains cytomegalovirus-associated. TCR beta V- and J-gene trimming, according to a later analysis, was linked to a missense DCLRE1C variant. An Asian-associated ancestry cluster reportedly showed fewer N-insertions than the roughly 600-donor mean in a later analysis.

Use of 60 Vbeta and 13 Jbeta primers characterized the PCR. The repertoire was sequenced with immunoSEQ multiplex PCR; TCRdb's copy has only in-frame clones and lacks some. The sample consists of over 150,000 clones, approximately 79% of them appearing once. The CDR3 consists of 12 residues. V lost 0 bases and J lost 7, with 7 bases in between. Germline loops: CDR1 SGHRS, CDR2 YFSETQ. In regard to this clone: The antigen is undetermined.

V and J are TRBV5-1 and TRBJ1-1, with a tentative D call TRBD1 (5 bases). The specimen was PBMCs. This receptor was taken from a girl aged 5 to 17 in good health and CMV-seropositive. The CDR3 is CASSLATGEAFF. In nucleotides, the CDR3 is TGCGCCAGCAGCTTGGCCACAGGTGAAGCTTTCTTT.